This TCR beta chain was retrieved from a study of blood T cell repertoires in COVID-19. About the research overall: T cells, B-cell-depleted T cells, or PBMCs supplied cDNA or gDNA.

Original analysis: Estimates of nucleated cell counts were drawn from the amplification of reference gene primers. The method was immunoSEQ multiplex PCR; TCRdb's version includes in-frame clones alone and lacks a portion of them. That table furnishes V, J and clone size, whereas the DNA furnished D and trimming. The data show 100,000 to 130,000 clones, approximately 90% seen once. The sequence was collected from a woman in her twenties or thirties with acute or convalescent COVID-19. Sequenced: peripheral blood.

The CDR3 spells CASIRGTDPTNYGYTF. As DNA, the CDR3 is TGTGCCAGTATCCGGGGGACCGACCCAACTAACTATGGCTACACCTTC. The chain has TRBV19 and TRBJ1-2, with TRBD1 as a possible D gene (5 bases). Germline CDR1 and CDR2: LNHDA and SQIVND (reference sequence). V dropped 7 bases and J dropped 0 bases, with 18 bases sitting between them. This CDR3 is built from 16 residues.